This passage covers 10 T cell receptor beta chains from one sample sequenced in a study of control samples from healthy donors and cancer patients. Profiling relied on immunoSEQ multiplex PCR, and the TCRdb table lists in-frame clones only, not all of them. The sample records roughly 170,000 clones, just over 85% being singletons. The specimen sequenced was blood. The receptors stem from a woman aged 25-40 years in good health.

V usage is TRBV11-3 and J usage is TRBJ2-5, with 7 nucleotides matching TRBD2. Per the germline V gene, CDR1 is SGHNT and CDR2 is YENEEA. Trimming at V came to 3 bases and at J to 1 base, leaving 2 bases not matched to a gene. The CDR3 covers 14 residues. CDR3 protein: CASSLGGGQETQYF. The CDR3 nucleotides read TGTGCCAGCAGCTTGGGGGGGGGCCAAGAGACCCAGTACTTC. Full variable domain (rest looked up from reference TRBV11-3 and TRBJ2-5): EAGVVQSPRYKIIEKKQPVAFWCNPISGHNTLYWYLQNLGQGPELLIRYENEEAVDDSQLPKDRFSAERLKGVDSTLKIQPAELGDSAVYLCASSLGGGQETQYFGPGTRLLVL.

The chain carries TRBV2 and TRBJ1-6; no definite D call. Trimming shortened V by 7 bases and J by 7 bases, and 11 bases separated the two germline ends. The CDR3 runs 13 residues. In germline, CDR1 is SNHLY, CDR2 FYNNEI. CDR3 region: CASKVTGNSPLHF. CDR3 bases: TGTGCCAGCAAAGTCACGGGGAATTCACCCCTCCACTTT.

This clone was observed a single time. The chain couples TRBV28 to TRBJ2-3, with 15 positions matching TRBD2. The CDR3 has 18 amino acids. Germline values: CDR1 MDHEN, CDR2 SYDVKM. V was clipped by 5 bases and J by 3 bases; unmatched bases: 9. In nucleotides, the CDR3 is TGTGCCAGCAGTCCCGGACTAGCGGGAGGGCAAGAGACAGATACGCAGTATTTT. Protein: CASSPGLAGGQETDTQYF.

This clone was detected only once. The rearrangement joins TRBV12-3 or TRBV12-4 to TRBJ2-7; 7 bases map to TRBD2. J was trimmed by 6 bases and V by 3 bases; bases with no gene match: 2. This CDR3 has 12 residues. The CDR3 DNA follows: TGTGCCAGCAGTTTGGGAGGGGTCGAGCAGTACTTC. Amino acids: CASSLGGVEQYF.

This chain connects TRBV4-1 to TRBJ1-1; a possible D gene is TRBD1 (5 bases). Germline V gives CDR1 MGHRA, CDR2 YSYEKL. The CDR3 loop spans 19 amino acids. V lost 3 bases to trimming and J lost 5 bases, with 28 bases between them. The CDR3 coding sequence is TGCGCCAGCAGCCATGGCCATCCCGCGGGCAGGGAGGATTGGACTGAAGCTTTCTTT. Translating it yields CASSHGHPAGREDWTEAFF.

This sequence joins TRBV5-6 and TRBJ1-4; 7 bases are a match to TRBD1. The germline gives CDR1 SGHDT, CDR2 YYEEEE. CDR3 length: 15 amino acids. After removal of 4 bases from V and 4 bases from J, the junction contained 7 bases not matched to a gene. In DNA, the CDR3 is TGTGCCAGCAGCGAAGGACAGGCGATTAATGAAAAACTGTTTTTT. This encodes CASSEGQAINEKLFF. Complete variable domain (other parts from reference TRBV5-6 and TRBJ1-4): DAGVTQSPTHLIKTRGQQVTLRCSPKSGHDTVSWYQQALGQGPQFIFQYYEEEERQRGNFPDRFSGHQFPNYSSELNVNALLLGDSALYLCASSEGQAINEKLFFGSGTQLSVL.

The genes are TRBV14 and TRBJ1-3; a weak D match, TRBD1 (5 bases). In germline, CDR1 is SGHDN, CDR2 FVKESK. This CDR3 has 15 amino acids. V was trimmed by 4 bases and J by 2 bases, leaving 12 bases between them. The CDR3 DNA follows: TGTGCCAGCAGCCCGAGACAGAGGACTGGAAACACCATATATTTT. Translating it yields CASSPRQRTGNTIYF.

The chain has TRBV12-3 or TRBV12-4 and TRBJ2-7, with D possibly TRBD2 on 5 matching bases. With 7 bases removed from V and 6 bases from J, the gap between germline ends came to 13 bases. The CDR3 consists of 12 residues. CDR3 loop: CASKPGSGEQYF. As DNA, the CDR3 is TGTGCCAGCAAGCCGGGGAGCGGCGAGCAGTACTTC.

The V gene is TRBV9, the J gene TRBJ1-6, with 10 bases lining up with TRBD1. Germline V gives CDR1 SGDLS, CDR2 YYNGEE. This CDR3 is built from 18 residues. The junction had 17 bases not matched to a gene; V was cut back by 4 bases and J by 10 bases. Written as DNA, the CDR3 is TGTGCCAGCAGCAGCGTAGTACGGAAGACAGGGGGCCGATCACCCCTCCACTTT. Translation: CASSSVVRKTGGRSPLHF.

V usage is TRBV4-1 and J usage is TRBJ2-2, with TRBD1 matching over 8 bases. CDR3 length: 14 residues. Germline-derived CDR1 and CDR2 are MGHRA and YSYEKL. With 5 bases clipped from V and 6 bases from J, the junction kept 5 bases outside the gene matches. The DNA of the CDR3 is TGCGCCAGCAGCTTAGAACAGGGGGCCGGGGAGCTGTTTTTT. It translates to CASSLEQGAGELFF.